This TCR beta chain is drawn from a study of cytomegalovirus exposure and HLA in healthy donors. Study summary: The early release's HLA-typed donors yielded roughly 85 million unique TCRs. General study points: A later analysis showed HLA-associated TCR beta chains outstripping equally common others in clonal expansion.

Germline CDR1 is SGHVS and CDR2 is FQNEAQ. The V end was cut by 2 bases, the J end by 4 bases, with 11 bases between. The CDR3 spans 15 residues. Concerning this clone: The antigen is not known.

Use of 60 Vbeta and 13 Jbeta primers characterized the PCR. The data were produced by immunoSEQ multiplex PCR, yet TCRdb's version contains in-frame clones alone and is incomplete. The table lists about 140,000 clones, just under 85% of them singletons, with roughly 9.9% in the top ten. Sequencing was carried out using PBMCs. The V gene is TRBV7-8, the J gene TRBJ2-2; tentative D call: TRBD1 (5 bases). This sequence originates from a woman in her sixties in good health and CMV-seropositive. DNA for the CDR3: TGTGCCAGCAGCTTAAGGGGTTCGGGCACCGGGGAGCTGTTTTTT. Encoded protein: CASSLRGSGTGELFF.